The source of this T cell receptor beta chain is a study of CD8 T cells in Susac syndrome. On the study more broadly: When their blood was taken, patients with Susac syndrome were therapy-naive, taking corticosteroids, or taking intravenous immunoglobulin alone. Study-level results: Clonal expansion of CD8+ cells in Susac peaked in TEMRA cells (and in active patients).

The CDR3 is 14 residues long. With 4 bases clipped from V and 4 bases from J, the junction kept 8 bases outside the gene matches. Germline V gene lookup returns CDR1 GTSNPN and CDR2 SVGIG (reference sequence). Remarks on this clonotype: Its antigen remains unknown.

Random hexamers were used to reverse transcribe about 0.5 to 1 ug of RNA. The authors amplified TCR beta CDR3 across 54 Vbeta and 13 Jbeta using immunoSEQ multiplex PCR. A single record per CDR3 protein comes from TCRdb applying MiXCR to the immunoSEQ multiplex PCR reads. Among around 200,000 distinct CDR3 sequences, approximately 95% were seen once, and the ten largest hold 0.15% to 0.2%. This sequence joins TRBV30 and TRBJ2-3; 7 bases line up with TRBD2. The sequencing input was CD8+ T cells from PBMCs. The receptor was isolated from a human donor with Susac syndrome. The CDR3 coding sequence is TGTGCCTGGACTACTGGGGCGGGGGCAGATACGCAGTATTTT. It is translated as CAWTTGAGADTQYF.